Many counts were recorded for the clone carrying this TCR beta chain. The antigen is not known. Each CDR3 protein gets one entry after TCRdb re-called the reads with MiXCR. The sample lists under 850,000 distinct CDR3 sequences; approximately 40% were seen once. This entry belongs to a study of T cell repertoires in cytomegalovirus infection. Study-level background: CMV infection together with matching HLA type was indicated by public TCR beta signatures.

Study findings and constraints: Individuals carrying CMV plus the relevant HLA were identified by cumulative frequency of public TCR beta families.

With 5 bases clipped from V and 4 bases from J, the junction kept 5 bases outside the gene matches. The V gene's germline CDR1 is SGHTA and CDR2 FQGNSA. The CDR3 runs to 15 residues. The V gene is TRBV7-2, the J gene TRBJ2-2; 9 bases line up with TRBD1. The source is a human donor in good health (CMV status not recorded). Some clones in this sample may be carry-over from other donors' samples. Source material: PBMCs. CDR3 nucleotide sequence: TGTGCCAGCAGCGCGGGGACAGGGCCCACCGGGGAGCTGTTTTTT. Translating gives CASSAGTGPTGELFF.